This passage covers 14 T cell receptor beta chains from one sample sequenced in a study of Ad26.COV2.S vaccination and SARS-CoV-2 variants. Regarding treatment: some 20 received Ad26.COV2.S at low or high dose, single or two shots; about 5 received placebo; per-sample allocation not given. Samples were taken on day 63 after the first vaccine or placebo injection. The assay was immunoSEQ multiplex PCR, and TCRdb's table has in-frame clones only and misses some. The profile shows 360,000 or so clones, around nine tenths of them singletons. The material sequenced was peripheral blood, taken in a trial of Ad26.COV2.S vaccine versus placebo. The source of these receptors is a person aged 18-60 years who received the Ad26.COV2.S COVID-19 vaccine or a placebo.

The chain uses TRBV6-5 and TRBJ2-7; 9 bases line up with TRBD2. This CDR3 is 15 amino acids long. V lost 7 bases, J lost 0 bases, and 7 bases stayed unmatched. Germline-derived CDR1 and CDR2 are MNHEY and SVGAGI. This CDR3 is CASKGPAGGSYEQYF. In DNA, the CDR3 is TGTGCCAGCAAGGGGCCAGCGGGGGGCTCCTACGAGCAGTACTTC.

This chain uses TRBV7-3 with TRBJ2-1; 15 nucleotides align to TRBD2. V shed 5 bases and J 7 bases; nucleotides not matched to a gene: 9. The CDR3 contains 17 residues. Germline V gene sequence: CDR1 SGHTA, CDR2 FQGTGA. CDR3 amino acids: CASSRRAGTSGGNEQFF. The CDR3 nucleotides are TGTGCCAGCAGCCGACGTGCGGGGACTAGCGGGGGGAATGAGCAGTTCTTC.

This chain joins TRBV7-9 and TRBJ2-7, with D possibly matching TRBD2 (5 bases). The germline gives CDR1 SEHNR, CDR2 FQNEAQ (reference sequence). V was trimmed by 4 bases and J by 12 bases, leaving 13 bases between them. This CDR3 is built from 11 residues. In DNA, the CDR3 is TGTGCCAGCAGCTCGGGAACAGATCGGTACTTC. Protein sequence: CASSSGTDRYF.

The chain uses TRBV9 and TRBJ2-1; D unresolved. The CDR3 is 12 residues long. Germline lookup yields CDR1 SGDLS and CDR2 YYNGEE. Trimming took off 3 bases at V and 7 bases at J, with 8 bases between the two ends. CDR3: CASSGGYNEQFF. DNA of the CDR3: TGTGCCAGCAGCGGAGGTTATAATGAGCAGTTCTTC.

V usage is TRBV5-1 and J usage is TRBJ1-2; no definite D call. Germline assignment: CDR1 SGHRS and CDR2 YFSETQ. V lost 0 bases and J 0 bases, leaving 6 bases between the germline ends. CDR3 length: 14 residues. CDR3 region: CASSLEPANYGYTF. As DNA, the CDR3 is TGCGCCAGCAGCTTGGAACCAGCTAACTATGGCTACACCTTC.

The rearrangement joins TRBV30 to TRBJ2-3, with D perhaps matching TRBD2 (5 bases). This CDR3 spans 13 amino acids. Germline lookup yields CDR1 GTSNPN and CDR2 SVGIG (reference sequence). V lost 0 bases, J lost 9 bases, and 13 bases lay in between. The CDR3 DNA reads TGTGCCTGGAGTGTAGGGAGTATTGGGACGCAGTATTTT. This encodes CAWSVGSIGTQYF.

This clone has only one observation. This chain connects TRBV5-5 to TRBJ1-3; D is undetermined. The CDR3 has 15 residues. Germline V gene data show CDR1 as SGHKS and CDR2 as YYEKEE (reference sequence). V was shortened by 0 bases and J by 1 base, with 8 bases between the two germline ends. CDR3 loop: CASSLGRGSGNTIYF. CDR3 nucleotide sequence: TGTGCCAGCAGCTTGGGGCGGGGATCTGGAAACACCATATATTTT.

The J gene is TRBJ2-3, the V gene TRBV9, with 7 bases that match TRBD1. Germline CDR1 reads SGDLS; CDR2 reads YYNGEE. The ends lost 6 bases at V and 2 bases at J; junction bases unmatched: 6. This CDR3 is 14 amino acids long. The CDR3 nucleotides read TGTGCCAGCAACCGGGACAGACACACAGATACGCAGTATTTT. Protein sequence: CASNRDRHTDTQYF.

This sequence joins TRBV7-9 and TRBJ2-7; TRBD1 matches at 8 bases. This CDR3 is 18 amino acids long. The trim removed 2 bases at V and 0 bases at J, leaving 12 bases unmatched. Germline V CDR1 and CDR2: SEHNR, FQNEAQ (reference sequence). The CDR3 spells CASSLSKPGQEVSYEQYF. The CDR3 DNA sequence: TGTGCCAGCAGCTTATCTAAACCGGGACAGGAGGTCTCCTACGAGCAGTACTTC. The whole variable domain, remainder taken from reference TRBV7-9 and TRBJ2-7, is DTGVSQNPRHKITKRGQNVTFRCDPISEHNRLYWYRQTLGQGPEFLTYFQNEAQLEKSRLLSDRFSAERPKGSFSTLEIQRTEQGDSAMYLCASSLSKPGQEVSYEQYFGPGTRLTVT.

The chain joins TRBV6-5 to TRBJ2-7; D might be TRBD2 (6 bases). Looked up from germline, CDR1 is MNHEY and CDR2 is SVGAGI. Trimming removed 2 bases from V and 5 bases from J, with 13 bases in between. The CDR3 runs 14 residues. This chain's CDR3 is CASSYGQGLHEQYF. CDR3 bases: TGTGCCAGCAGTTACGGGCAGGGACTCCACGAGCAGTACTTC.

Details on this clone: Other DNA sequences within the sample encode an identical CDR3. This chain links TRBV27 with TRBJ2-5; D uncertain. Germline V gene sequence: CDR1 MNHEY, CDR2 SMNVEV (reference sequence). This CDR3 contains 11 residues. V lost 5 bases to trimming and J lost 4 bases, with 5 bases between them. The CDR3 sequence is CASSLGETQYF. CDR3 DNA: TGTGCCAGCAGTCTAGGAGAGACCCAGTACTTC.

This rearrangement joins TRBV12-5 to TRBJ1-1, with no clear D. V lost 2 bases and J 0 bases, leaving 7 bases between the germline ends. This CDR3 has 14 residues. From germline, CDR1 is LGHNT and CDR2 FRNRAP. In DNA form, the CDR3 reads TGTGCTAGTGGTTTGCTTTTGATGAACACTGAAGCTTTCTTT. Amino acid sequence: CASGLLLMNTEAFF. The full variable domain, in which reference TRBV12-5 and TRBJ1-1 provide the parts outside the CDR3, is DARVTQTPRHKVTEMGQEVTMRCQPILGHNTVFWYRQTMMQGLELLAYFRNRAPLDDSGMPKDRFSAEMPDATLATLKIQPSEPRDSAVYFCASGLLLMNTEAFFGQGTRLTVV.

In nucleotides, the CDR3 is TGTGCCAGCAGCCAACGGAGGAACCCAGATACGCAGTATTTT. The encoded protein is CASSQRRNPDTQYF. J is TRBJ2-3 and V is TRBV3-1 (or the pseudogene TRBV3-2), with TRBD2 as a possible D gene (5 bases). V lost 2 bases to trimming and J lost 4 bases, with 10 bases between them. This CDR3 is 14 amino acids long. The germline gives CDR1 LGHDT, CDR2 YNNKEL (reference sequence).

This clone appeared a single time. V usage is TRBV9 and J usage is TRBJ2-3; D is possibly TRBD2 (5 bases). The CDR3 is made up of 16 amino acids. Germline CDR1 and CDR2: SGDLS and YYNGEE. Trimming left V 3 bases short and J 4 bases short, with 18 bases between. CDR3 DNA sequence: TGTGCCAGCAGCGACATAGTGAGGGCGCGGCCAGATACGCAGTATTTT. Its translation: CASSDIVRARPDTQYF.